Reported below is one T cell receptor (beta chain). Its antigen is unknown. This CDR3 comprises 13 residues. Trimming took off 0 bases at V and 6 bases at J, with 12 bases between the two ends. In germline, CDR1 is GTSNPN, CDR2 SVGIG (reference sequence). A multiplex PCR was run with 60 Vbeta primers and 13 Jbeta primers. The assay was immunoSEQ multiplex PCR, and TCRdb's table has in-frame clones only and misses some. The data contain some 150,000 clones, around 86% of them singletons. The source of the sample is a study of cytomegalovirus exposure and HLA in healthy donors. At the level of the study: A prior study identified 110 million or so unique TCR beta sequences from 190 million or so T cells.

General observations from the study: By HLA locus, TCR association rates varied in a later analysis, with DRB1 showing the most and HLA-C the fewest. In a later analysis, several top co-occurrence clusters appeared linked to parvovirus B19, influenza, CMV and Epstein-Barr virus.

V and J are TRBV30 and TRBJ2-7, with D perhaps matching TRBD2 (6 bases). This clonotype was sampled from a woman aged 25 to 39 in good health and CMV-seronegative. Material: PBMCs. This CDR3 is CAWSVLEGREQYF. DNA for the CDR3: TGTGCCTGGAGTGTACTGGAGGGGCGCGAGCAGTACTTC.